The T cell receptor beta chain under discussion was sequenced for a study of prognosis after radiotherapy for stage I lung cancer. Study-wide context: With more than ten men and over 5 women, the cohort's median age was nearly 75 years, range roughly 53–84. Tumor types were squamous cell carcinoma in more than five patients, adenocarcinoma in some twelve. A biologically effective dose of at least 100 Gy came via 3-5 SBRT fractions.

This clonotype was seen ten or more times. Antigen unknown. Deletions cut 0 bases from V and 6 bases from J, with 20 bases between. The germline gives CDR1 GTSNPN, CDR2 SVGIG (reference sequence). The CDR3 contains 16 residues. TCR beta CDR3 was amplified from genomic DNA by two-round multiplex PCR. Initially, in first-round PCR, primers specific to each TRBV and TRBJ gene were used. TCRdb ran MiXCR on the multiplex PCR reads and lists one entry per CDR3 protein. The table has 30,000 to 40,000 distinct CDR3 sequences, about 32% seen once. Study results and limitations: Reportedly, the usage of TRBV and TRBJ genes was not the same in patients with and without metastases.

This sequence joins TRBV30 and TRBJ1-2; no clear D gene. The material was PBMCs, obtained before or after stereotactic body radiation therapy (not recorded which). This receptor was taken from a donor aged 50 or older with non-small cell lung cancer. CDR3 amino acids: CAWSVPIVGSHHGYTF. CDR3 DNA sequence: TGTGCCTGGAGTGTACCTATTGTTGGCTCCCACCATGGCTACACCTTC.